The source of this T cell receptor (beta chain) is a study of blood T cells in healthy people across ages. Background on the study: There was about one barcoded beta molecule captured by template switching per two T cells. Study-level results: A greater number of naive CD4+ cells and higher diversity distinguished long-lived donors from aged donors. Observed TCR beta diversity per million T cells went down as age went up. This fall followed a roughly linear course with age.

This clonotype turned up a few times. Its target is unknown. The use of a sample-barcoded 5' primer and a J-beta primer mix characterized a second PCR of about 7 to 12 cycles. Every molecule of cDNA carried a tag from a template-switch adaptor with 12 random nucleotides. Each CDR3 protein gets one entry after TCRdb re-called the 5' RACE reads with MiXCR. This sample has about 1,800,000 distinct CDR3 sequences, with 28% found just once. There are 15 residues in the CDR3. Germline CDR1 is SGHTA and CDR2 is FQGNSA. Deletions cut 3 bases from V and 4 bases from J, with 15 bases between. Sequencing was done on a sample of blood. This chain uses TRBV7-2 with TRBJ1-1; maybe TRBD1 (5 bases). This TCR derives from a woman under 40 in good health. Here the CDR3 DNA reads TGTGCCAGCAGCTTGCAGGGAGGACGGGGCACTGAAGCTTTCTTT. Its protein is CASSLQGGRGTEAFF.